This T cell receptor beta chain was obtained from a study of cytomegalovirus exposure and HLA in healthy donors. Study-level information: Of 300 to 450 genotyped donors, more than 70% clustered with self-reported Caucasian donors. Study-wide results and caveats: Earlier results showed most TCR beta V segments being productive about 90% or about 30% of the time.

Regarding this clone: Its antigen remains unknown.

Germline V CDR1 and CDR2: LGHNA, YNFKEQ. This CDR3 has 13 residues. The V segment lost 0 bases and the J segment 6 bases; nucleotides outside the gene matches: 2. Every donor was a healthy person donating bone marrow. Primers: 60 Vbeta forward and 13 Jbeta reverse. Measured with immunoSEQ multiplex PCR; TCRdb has only the in-frame clones, and not every one. The table shows some 130,000 clones, with approximately 61% occurring only once. The gene calls are TRBV4-2 and TRBJ2-7; 7 bases align to TRBD2. The sequencing sample was made of PBMCs. The receptor comes from a woman in her thirties or forties in good health and CMV-seronegative. For the CDR3, the DNA is TGTGCCAGCAGCCAAGAACTAGCGCTCGAGCAGTACTTC. As protein: CASSQELALEQYF.